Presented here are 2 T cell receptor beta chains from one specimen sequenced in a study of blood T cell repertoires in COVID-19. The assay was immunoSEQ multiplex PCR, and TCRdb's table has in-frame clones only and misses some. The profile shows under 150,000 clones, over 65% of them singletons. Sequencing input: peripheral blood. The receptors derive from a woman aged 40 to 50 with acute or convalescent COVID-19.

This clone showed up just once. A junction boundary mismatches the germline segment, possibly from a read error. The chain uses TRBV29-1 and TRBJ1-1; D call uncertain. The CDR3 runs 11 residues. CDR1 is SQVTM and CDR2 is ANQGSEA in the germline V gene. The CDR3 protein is CSVDRNTKAFF. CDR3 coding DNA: TGCAGCGTTGACCGAAACACTAAAGCTTTCTTT. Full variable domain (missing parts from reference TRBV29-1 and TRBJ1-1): SAVISQKPSRDICQRGTSLTIQCQVDSQVTMMFWYRQQPGQSLTLIATANQGSEATYESGFVIDKFPISRPNLTFSTLTVSNMSPEDSSIYLCSVDRNTKAFFGQGTRLTVV.

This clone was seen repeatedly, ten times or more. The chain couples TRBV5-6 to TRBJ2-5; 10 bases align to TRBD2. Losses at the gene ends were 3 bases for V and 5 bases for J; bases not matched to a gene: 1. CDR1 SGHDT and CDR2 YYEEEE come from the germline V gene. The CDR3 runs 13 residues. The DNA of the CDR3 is TGTGCCAGCAGCTCGACTAGCGGGGAGACCCAGTACTTC. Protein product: CASSSTSGETQYF.